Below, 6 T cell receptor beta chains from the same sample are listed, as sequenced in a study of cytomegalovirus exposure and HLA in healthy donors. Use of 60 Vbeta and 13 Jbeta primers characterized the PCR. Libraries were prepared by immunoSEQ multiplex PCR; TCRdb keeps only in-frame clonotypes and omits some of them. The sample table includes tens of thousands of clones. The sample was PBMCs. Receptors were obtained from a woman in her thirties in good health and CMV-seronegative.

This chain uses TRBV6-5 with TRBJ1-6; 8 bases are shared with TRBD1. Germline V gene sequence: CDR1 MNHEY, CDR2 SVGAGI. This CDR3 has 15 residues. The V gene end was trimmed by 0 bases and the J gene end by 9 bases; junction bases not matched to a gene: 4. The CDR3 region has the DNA TGTGCCAGCAGTTACTCGCCGGACAGGGTTTCACCCCTCCACTTT. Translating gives CASSYSPDRVSPLHF.

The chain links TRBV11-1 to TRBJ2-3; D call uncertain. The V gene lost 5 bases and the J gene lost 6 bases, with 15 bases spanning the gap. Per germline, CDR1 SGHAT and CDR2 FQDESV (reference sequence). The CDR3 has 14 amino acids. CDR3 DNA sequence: TGTGCCAGCAGCCAAGGATATTCCGGGGATACGCAGTATTTT. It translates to CASSQGYSGDTQYF.

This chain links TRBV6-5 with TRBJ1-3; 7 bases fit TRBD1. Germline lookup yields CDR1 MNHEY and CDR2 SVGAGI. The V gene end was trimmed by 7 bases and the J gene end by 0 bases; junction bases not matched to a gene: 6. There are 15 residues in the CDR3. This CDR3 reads CASTRDRYSGNTIYF. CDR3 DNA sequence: TGTGCCAGCACTCGGGACAGATACTCTGGAAACACCATATATTTT.

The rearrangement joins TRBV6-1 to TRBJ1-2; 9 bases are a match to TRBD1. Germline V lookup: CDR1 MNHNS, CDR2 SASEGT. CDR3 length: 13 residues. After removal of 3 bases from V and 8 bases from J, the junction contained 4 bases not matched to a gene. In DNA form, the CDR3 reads TGTGCCAGCAGTGAGCGGGACAGGGACGGCTACACCTTC. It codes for CASSERDRDGYTF.

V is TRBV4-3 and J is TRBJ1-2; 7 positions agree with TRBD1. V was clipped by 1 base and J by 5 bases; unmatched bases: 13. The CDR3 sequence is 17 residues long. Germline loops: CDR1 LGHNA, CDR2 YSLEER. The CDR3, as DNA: TGCGCCAGCAGCCAAGCCTCTCCGGGACAGATTAATTATGGCTACACCTTC. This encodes CASSQASPGQINYGYTF.

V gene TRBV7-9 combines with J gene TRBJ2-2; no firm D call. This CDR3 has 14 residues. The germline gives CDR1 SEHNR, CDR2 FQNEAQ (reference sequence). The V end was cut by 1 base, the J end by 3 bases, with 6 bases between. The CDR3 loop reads CASSLGLHTGELFF. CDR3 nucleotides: TGTGCCAGCAGCTTAGGGCTCCACACCGGGGAGCTGTTTTTT.